The table lists the clone carrying this TCR beta chain with a few counts. Its specificity is unknown. The CDR3 sequence is 16 residues long. Germline values: CDR1 SGDLS, CDR2 YYNGEE. V was clipped by 3 bases and J by 1 base, with 16 bases between them. Assay used: immunoSEQ multiplex PCR; TCRdb lists only in-frame clones, some missing. The sample lists 25,000 to 30,000 clones; about 90% were seen once. The record originates from a study of PD-1 blockade in classical Hodgkin lymphoma. Relapse after autologous stem cell transplantation occurred in every patient, and brentuximab vedotin exposure varied. By magnetic negative selection, CD8+ T cells were isolated from the thawed PBMCs. Study-wide results and caveats: Possible causes of repertoire differences, disease activity or prior therapy, remain undefined. Newly diagnosed patients were said to have less baseline TCR diversity than healthy donors did. Prior to therapy, complete responders displayed diversity much like that of newly diagnosed patients.

The origin of this receptor is a human donor with classical Hodgkin lymphoma. Sequences were derived from CD8+ T cells from blood, sampled at baseline. V gene TRBV9 combines with J gene TRBJ1-1; tentatively, D is TRBD1 (5 bases). Written as DNA, the CDR3 is TGTGCCAGCAGCGCGTCCCTGACAGAGCGGAACACTGAAGCTTTCTTT. It yields the protein CASSASLTERNTEAFF.